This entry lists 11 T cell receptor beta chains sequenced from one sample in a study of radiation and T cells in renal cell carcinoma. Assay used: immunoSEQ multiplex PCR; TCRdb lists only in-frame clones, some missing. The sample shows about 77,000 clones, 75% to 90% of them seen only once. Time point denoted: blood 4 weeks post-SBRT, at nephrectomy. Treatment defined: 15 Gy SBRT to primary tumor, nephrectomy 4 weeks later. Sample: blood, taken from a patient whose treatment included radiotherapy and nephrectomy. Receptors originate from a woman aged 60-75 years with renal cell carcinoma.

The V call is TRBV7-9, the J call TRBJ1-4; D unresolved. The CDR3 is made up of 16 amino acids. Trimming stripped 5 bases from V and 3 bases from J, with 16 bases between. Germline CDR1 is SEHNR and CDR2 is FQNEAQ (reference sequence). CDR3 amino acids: CASSRSGSPANEKLFF. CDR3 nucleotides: TGTGCCAGCAGCCGATCGGGCAGCCCAGCTAATGAAAAACTGTTTTTT.

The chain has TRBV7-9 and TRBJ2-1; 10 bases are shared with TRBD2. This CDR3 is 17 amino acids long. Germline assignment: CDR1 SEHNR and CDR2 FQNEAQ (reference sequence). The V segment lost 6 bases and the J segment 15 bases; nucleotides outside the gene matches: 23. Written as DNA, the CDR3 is TGTGCCAGCAGATTCAGTTACACCGGGACTAGCGTAATTGAGTGGTTCTTC. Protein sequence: CASRFSYTGTSVIEWFF. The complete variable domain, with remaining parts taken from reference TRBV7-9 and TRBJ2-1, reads DTGVSQNPRHKITKRGQNVTFRCDPISEHNRLYWYRQTLGQGPEFLTYFQNEAQLEKSRLLSDRFSAERPKGSFSTLEIQRTEQGDSAMYLCASRFSYTGTSVIEWFFGPGTRLTVL.

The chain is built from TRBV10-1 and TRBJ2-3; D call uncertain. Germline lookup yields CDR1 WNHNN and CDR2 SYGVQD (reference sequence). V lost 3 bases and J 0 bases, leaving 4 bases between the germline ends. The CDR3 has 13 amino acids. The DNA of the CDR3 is TGCGCCAGCAGTGAAAGTAGCACAGATACGCAGTATTTT. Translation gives CASSESSTDTQYF.

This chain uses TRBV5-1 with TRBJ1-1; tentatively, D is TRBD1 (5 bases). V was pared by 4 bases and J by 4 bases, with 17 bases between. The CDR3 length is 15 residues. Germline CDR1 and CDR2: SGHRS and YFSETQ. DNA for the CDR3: TGCGCCAGCAGCCTCAACCCTGACAGCGGCACTGAAGCTTTCTTT. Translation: CASSLNPDSGTEAFF.

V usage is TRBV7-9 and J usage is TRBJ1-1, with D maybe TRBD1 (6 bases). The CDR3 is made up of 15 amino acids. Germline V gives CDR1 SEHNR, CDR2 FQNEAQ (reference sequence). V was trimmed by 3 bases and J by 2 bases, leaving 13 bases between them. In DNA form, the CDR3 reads TGTGCCAGCAGCTTTCTTCCGGGACACAACACTGAAGCTTTCTTT. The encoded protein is CASSFLPGHNTEAFF. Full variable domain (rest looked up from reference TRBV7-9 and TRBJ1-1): DTGVSQNPRHKITKRGQNVTFRCDPISEHNRLYWYRQTLGQGPEFLTYFQNEAQLEKSRLLSDRFSAERPKGSFSTLEIQRTEQGDSAMYLCASSFLPGHNTEAFFGQGTRLTVV.

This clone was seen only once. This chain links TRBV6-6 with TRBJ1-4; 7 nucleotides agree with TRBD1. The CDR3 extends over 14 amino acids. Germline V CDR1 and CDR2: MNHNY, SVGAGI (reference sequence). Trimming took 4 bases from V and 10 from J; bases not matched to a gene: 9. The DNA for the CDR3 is TGTGCCAGCAGTTCGGACAGGTTAGGCGGAAAACTGTTTTTT. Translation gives CASSSDRLGGKLFF.

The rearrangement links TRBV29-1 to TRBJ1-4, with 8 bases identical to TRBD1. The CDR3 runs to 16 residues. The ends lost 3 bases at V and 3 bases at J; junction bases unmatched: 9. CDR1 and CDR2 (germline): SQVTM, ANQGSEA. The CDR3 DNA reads TGCAGCGTTGACCGCCTACAGGGGGAGGCTAATGAAAAACTGTTTTTT. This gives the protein CSVDRLQGEANEKLFF.

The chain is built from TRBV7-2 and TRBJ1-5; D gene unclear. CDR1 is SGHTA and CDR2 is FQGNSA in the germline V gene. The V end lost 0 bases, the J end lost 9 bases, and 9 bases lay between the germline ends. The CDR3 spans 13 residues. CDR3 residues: CASSLAYGGPQHF. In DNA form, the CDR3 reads TGTGCCAGCAGCTTAGCGTACGGTGGGCCCCAGCATTTT.

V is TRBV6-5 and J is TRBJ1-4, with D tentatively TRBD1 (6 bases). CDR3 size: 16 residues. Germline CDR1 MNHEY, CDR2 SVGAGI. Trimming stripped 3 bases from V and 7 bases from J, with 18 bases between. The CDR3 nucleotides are TGTGCCAGCAGTTATGGGGGGGCGGGGAGTGGTGAAAAACTGTTTTTT. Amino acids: CASSYGGAGSGEKLFF.

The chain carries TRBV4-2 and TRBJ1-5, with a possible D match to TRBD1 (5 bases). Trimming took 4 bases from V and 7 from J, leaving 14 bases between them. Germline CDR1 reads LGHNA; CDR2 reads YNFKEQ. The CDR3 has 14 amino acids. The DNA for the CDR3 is TGTGCCAGCAGCCCGGAGGAGGGGCCCCAGCCCCAGCATTTT. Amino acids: CASSPEEGPQPQHF.

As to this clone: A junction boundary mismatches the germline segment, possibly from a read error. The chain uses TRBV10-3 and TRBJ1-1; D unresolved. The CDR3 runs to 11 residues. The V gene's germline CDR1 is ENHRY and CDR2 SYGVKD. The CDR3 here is CAISESIDPIF. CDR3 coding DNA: TGTGCCATCAGTGAGTCGATTGATCCGATCTTT.